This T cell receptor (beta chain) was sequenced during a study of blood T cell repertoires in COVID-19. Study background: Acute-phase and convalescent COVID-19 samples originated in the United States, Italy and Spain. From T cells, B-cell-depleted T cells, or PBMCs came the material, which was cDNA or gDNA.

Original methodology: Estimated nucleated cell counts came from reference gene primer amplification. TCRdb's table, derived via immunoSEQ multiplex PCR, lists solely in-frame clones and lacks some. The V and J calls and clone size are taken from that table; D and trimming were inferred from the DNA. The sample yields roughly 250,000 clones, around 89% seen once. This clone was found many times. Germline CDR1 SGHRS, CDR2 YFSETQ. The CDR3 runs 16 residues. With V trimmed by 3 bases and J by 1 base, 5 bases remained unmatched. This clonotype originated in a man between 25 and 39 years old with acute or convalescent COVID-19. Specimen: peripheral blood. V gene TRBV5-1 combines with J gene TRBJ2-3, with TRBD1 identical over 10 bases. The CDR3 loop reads CASSYKTGGGTDTQYF. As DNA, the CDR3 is TGCGCCAGCAGCTACAAGACAGGGGGCGGCACAGATACGCAGTATTTT.